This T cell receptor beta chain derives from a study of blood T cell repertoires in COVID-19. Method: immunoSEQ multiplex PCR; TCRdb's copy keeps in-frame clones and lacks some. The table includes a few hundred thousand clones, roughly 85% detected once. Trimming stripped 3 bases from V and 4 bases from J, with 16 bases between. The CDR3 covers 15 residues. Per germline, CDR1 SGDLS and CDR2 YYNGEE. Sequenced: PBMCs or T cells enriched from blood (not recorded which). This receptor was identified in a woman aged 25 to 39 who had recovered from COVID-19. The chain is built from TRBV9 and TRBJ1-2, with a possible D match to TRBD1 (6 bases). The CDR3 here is CASSADWGQRYGYTF. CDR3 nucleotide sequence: TGTGCCAGCAGCGCAGACTGGGGGCAACGCTATGGCTACACCTTC.